Included here is one TCR beta chain sequence, with context. This entry is derived from a study of monozygotic twins with inflammatory bowel disease. TCRdb reprocessed the 5' RACE reads, keeping one entry per CDR3 protein, no DNA. The sample table includes nearly 450,000 distinct CDR3 sequences. The germline CDR1 and CDR2 sequences are DFQATT and SNEGSKA (reference sequence). This CDR3 is 14 amino acids long. The source is a human donor with ulcerative colitis or Crohn's disease, or a healthy co-twin of an affected twin (not recorded which). V and J are TRBV20-1 and TRBJ2-1; the TCRdb D gene call, TRBD1, has no DNA to confirm it. The material sequenced was blood. CDR3 region: CSALKPRGGYEQFF.